This T cell receptor (beta chain) originates from a study of blood T cell repertoires in COVID-19. Background on the study: COVID-19 samples, acute and convalescent, were from the United States, Italy and Spain. The cDNA or gDNA used as material had been derived from T cells, B-cell-depleted T cells, or PBMCs.

Germline CDR1 MDHEN, CDR2 SYDVKM. This CDR3 comprises 14 residues. Between the trimmed V and J ends, which lost 5 bases and 4 bases, there was a span of 14 bases. Original processing notes: Estimation of nucleated cell counts was performed using reference gene primer amplification. Produced via immunoSEQ multiplex PCR; TCRdb's table is partial and in-frame only. V and J calls and clone size are those listed in that table; D and trimming were worked out from the DNA. The profile covers approximately 120,000 clones, with 92% appearing a single time and just over 2% taken by the ten largest. The source of this sequence is a man aged 45-60 years with COVID-19, enrolled during active disease. The genes are TRBV28 and TRBJ1-1, with a tentative D call TRBD1 (5 bases). Sample: peripheral blood. In DNA form, the CDR3 reads TGTGCCAGCAGTCCCCATCAGGGTCGCACTGAAGCTTTCTTT. Translating it yields CASSPHQGRTEAFF.